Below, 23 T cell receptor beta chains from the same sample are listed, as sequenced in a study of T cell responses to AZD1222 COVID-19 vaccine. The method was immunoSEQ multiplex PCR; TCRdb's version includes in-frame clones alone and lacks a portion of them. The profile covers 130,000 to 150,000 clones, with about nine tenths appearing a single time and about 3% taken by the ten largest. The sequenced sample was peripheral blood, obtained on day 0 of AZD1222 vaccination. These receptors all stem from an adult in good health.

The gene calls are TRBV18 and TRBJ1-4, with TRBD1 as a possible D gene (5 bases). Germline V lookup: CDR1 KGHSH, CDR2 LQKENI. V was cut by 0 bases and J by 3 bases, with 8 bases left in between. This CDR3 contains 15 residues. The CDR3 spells CASSPPGTPNEKLFF. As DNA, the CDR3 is TGTGCCAGCTCACCACCGGGGACTCCTAATGAAAAACTGTTTTTT.

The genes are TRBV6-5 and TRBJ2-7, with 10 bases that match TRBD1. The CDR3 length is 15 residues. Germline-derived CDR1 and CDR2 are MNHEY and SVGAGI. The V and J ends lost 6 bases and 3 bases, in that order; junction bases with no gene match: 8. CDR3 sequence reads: CASRTIRTGGYEQYF. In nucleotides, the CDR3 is TGTGCCAGCAGGACGATCAGGACAGGGGGCTACGAGCAGTACTTC.

CDR3 protein: CASSRAGTGDTEAFF. The DNA of the CDR3 is TGTGCCAGCAGCCGAGCCGGGACAGGGGACACTGAAGCTTTCTTT. The chain couples TRBV4-2 to TRBJ1-1, with TRBD1 matching 10 bases. CDR3 length equals 15 residues. Germline values: CDR1 LGHNA, CDR2 YNFKEQ. The V segment lost 4 bases and the J segment 3 bases; nucleotides outside the gene matches: 5.

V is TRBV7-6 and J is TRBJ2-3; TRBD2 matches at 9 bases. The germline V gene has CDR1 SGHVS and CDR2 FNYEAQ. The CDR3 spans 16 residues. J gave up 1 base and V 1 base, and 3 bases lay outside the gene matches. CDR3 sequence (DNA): TGTGCCAGCAGCTTAGGAGTAGCGGGGGGCACAGATACGCAGTATTTT. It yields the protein CASSLGVAGGTDTQYF.

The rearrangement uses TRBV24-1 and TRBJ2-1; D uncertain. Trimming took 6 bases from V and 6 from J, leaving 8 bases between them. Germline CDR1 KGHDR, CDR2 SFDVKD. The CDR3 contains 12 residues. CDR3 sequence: CATSPQFNEQFF. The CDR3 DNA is TGTGCCACCAGTCCGCAATTCAATGAGCAGTTCTTC.

The CDR3 bases are TGTGCCAGTAGTATAAACGGGAGAACGAGGAACACTGAAGCTTTCTTT. Translating gives CASSINGRTRNTEAFF. The rearrangement joins TRBV19 to TRBJ1-1; D not resolved. The CDR3 runs to 16 residues. V was clipped by 2 bases and J by 1 base, with 14 bases between them. Germline V gene sequence: CDR1 LNHDA, CDR2 SQIVND (reference sequence). Full variable domain (outside the CDR3, taken from reference TRBV19 and TRBJ1-1): DGGITQSPKYLFRKEGQNVTLSCEQNLNHDAMYWYRQDPGQGLRLIYYSQIVNDFQKGDIAEGYSVSREKKESFPLTVTSAQKNPTAFYLCASSINGRTRNTEAFFGQGTRLTVV.

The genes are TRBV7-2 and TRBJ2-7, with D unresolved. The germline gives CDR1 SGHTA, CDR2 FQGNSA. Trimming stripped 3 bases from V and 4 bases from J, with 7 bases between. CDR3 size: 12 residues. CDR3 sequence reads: CASSFSSYEQYF. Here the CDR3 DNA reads TGTGCCAGCAGCTTTTCTAGTTACGAGCAGTACTTC.

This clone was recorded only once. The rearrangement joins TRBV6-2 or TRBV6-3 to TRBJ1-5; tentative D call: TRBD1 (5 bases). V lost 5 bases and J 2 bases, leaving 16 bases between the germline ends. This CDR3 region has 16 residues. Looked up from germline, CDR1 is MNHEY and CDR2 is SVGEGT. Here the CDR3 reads CASSGGKGRGNQPQHF. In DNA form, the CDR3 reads TGTGCCAGCAGTGGGGGTAAGGGGCGCGGCAATCAGCCCCAGCATTTT.

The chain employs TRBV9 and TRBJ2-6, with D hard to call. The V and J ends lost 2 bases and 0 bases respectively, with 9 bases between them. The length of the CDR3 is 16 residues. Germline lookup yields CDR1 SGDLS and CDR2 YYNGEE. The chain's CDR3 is CASSVFARSGANVLTF. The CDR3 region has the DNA TGTGCCAGCAGCGTGTTTGCCCGCTCTGGGGCCAACGTCCTGACTTTC.

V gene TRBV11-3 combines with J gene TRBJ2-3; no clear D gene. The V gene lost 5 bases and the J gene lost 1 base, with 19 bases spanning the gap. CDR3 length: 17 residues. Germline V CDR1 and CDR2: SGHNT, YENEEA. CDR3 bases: TGTGCCAGCAGCCTAGGGCTTCGGGCTGGGGGCACAGATACGCAGTATTTT. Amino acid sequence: CASSLGLRAGGTDTQYF. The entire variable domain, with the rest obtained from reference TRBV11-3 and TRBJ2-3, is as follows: EAGVVQSPRYKIIEKKQPVAFWCNPISGHNTLYWYLQNLGQGPELLIRYENEEAVDDSQLPKDRFSAERLKGVDSTLKIQPAELGDSAVYLCASSLGLRAGGTDTQYFGPGTRLTVL.

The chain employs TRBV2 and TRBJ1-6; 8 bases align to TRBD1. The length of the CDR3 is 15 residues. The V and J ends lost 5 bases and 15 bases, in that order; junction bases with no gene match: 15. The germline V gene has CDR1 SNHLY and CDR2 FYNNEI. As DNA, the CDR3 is TGTGCCAGCAGTCCTATAGACAGGGGCCCTGAGAGCCTCCACTTT. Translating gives CASSPIDRGPESLHF.

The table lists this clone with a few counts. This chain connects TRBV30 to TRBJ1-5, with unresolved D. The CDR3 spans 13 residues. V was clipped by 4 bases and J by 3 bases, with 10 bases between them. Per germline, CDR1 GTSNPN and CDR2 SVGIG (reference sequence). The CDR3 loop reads CAWNVGDNQPQHF. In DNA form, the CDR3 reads TGTGCCTGGAATGTCGGGGACAATCAGCCCCAGCATTTT.

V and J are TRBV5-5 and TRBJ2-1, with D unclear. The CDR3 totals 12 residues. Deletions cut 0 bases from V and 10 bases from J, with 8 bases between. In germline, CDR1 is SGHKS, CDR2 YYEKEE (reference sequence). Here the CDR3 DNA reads TGTGCCAGCAGCTTGGGAGCGAAGGAGCAGTTCTTC. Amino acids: CASSLGAKEQFF.

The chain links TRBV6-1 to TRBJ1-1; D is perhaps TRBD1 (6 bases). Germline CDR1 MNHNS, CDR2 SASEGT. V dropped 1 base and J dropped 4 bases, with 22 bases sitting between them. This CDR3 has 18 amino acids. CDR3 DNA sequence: TGTGCCAGCAGTGAAGACCCCATGGCAGGGGCATTGGGCACTGAAGCTTTCTTT. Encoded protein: CASSEDPMAGALGTEAFF.

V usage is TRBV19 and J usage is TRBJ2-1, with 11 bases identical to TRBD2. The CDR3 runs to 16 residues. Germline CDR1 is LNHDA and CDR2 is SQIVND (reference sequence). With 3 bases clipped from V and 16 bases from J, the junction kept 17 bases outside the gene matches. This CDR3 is CASSIRTGLAGGTIFF. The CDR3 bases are TGTGCCAGTAGTATCCGGACAGGGCTAGCGGGGGGTACAATTTTCTTC.

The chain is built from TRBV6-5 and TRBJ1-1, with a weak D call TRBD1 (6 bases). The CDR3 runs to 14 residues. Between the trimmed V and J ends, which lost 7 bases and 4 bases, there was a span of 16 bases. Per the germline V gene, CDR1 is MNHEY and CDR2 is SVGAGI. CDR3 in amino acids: CASTSTGRSTEAFF. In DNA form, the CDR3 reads TGTGCCAGCACTTCCACAGGGAGGAGCACTGAAGCTTTCTTT.

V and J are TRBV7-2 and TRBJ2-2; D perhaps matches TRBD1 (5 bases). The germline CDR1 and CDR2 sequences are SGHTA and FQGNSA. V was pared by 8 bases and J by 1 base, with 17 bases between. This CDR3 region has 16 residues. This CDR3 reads CASDSLESGNTGELFF. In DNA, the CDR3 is TGTGCCAGCGACAGCTTAGAATCTGGGAACACCGGGGAGCTGTTTTTT.

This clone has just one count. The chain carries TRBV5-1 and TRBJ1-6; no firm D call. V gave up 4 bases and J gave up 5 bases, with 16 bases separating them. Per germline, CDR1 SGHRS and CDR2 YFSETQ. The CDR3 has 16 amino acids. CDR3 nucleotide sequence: TGCGCCAGCAGCCCCACCTCGCGGGCAAATAATTCACCCCTCCACTTT. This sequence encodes CASSPTSRANNSPLHF.

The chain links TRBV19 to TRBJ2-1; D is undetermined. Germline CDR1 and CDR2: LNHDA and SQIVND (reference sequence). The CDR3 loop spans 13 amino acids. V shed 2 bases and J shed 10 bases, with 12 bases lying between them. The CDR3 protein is CASSILGSAEQFF. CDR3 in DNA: TGTGCCAGTAGTATACTGGGATCCGCCGAGCAGTTCTTC.

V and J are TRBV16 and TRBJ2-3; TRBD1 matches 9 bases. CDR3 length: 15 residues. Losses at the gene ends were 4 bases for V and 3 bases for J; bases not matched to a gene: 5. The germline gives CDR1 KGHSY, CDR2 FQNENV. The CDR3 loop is CASSLGTGRTDTQYF. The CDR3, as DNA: TGTGCCAGCAGCCTGGGGACAGGGAGAACAGATACGCAGTATTTT.

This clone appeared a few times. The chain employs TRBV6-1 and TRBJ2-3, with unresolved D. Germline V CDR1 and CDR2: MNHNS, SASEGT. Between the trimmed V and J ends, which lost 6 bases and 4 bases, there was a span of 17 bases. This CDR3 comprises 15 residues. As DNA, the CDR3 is TGTGCCAGCAGCCACGGGTGGGGTGGGCCAGATACGCAGTATTTT. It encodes CASSHGWGGPDTQYF.

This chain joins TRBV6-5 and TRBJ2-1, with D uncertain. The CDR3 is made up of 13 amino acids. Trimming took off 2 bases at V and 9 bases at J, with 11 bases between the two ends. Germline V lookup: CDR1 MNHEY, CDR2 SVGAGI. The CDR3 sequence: CASSYNLNSEQFF. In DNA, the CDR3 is TGTGCCAGCAGTTACAACCTCAACAGTGAGCAGTTCTTC.

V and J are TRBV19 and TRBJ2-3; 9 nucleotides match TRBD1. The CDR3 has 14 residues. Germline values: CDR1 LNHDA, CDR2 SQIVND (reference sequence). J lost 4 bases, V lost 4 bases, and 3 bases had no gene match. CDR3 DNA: TGTGCCAGTAGTAACGACAGGGGGGCAGATACGCAGTATTTT. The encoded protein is CASSNDRGADTQYF.